The present T cell receptor (beta chain) was sequenced within a study of T cell responses to AZD1222 COVID-19 vaccine. Study-level findings and limits: At study baseline, merely over 5 AZD1222 recipients were seropositive.

Repertoires were generated with immunoSEQ multiplex PCR, while TCRdb's copy carries only in-frame clones and drops some. The sample includes about 120,000 clones, about nine tenths seen only once; the top ten take roughly 7.9%. This CDR3 spans 14 amino acids. The V end was cut by 3 bases, the J end by 9 bases, with 17 bases between. Germline V gene data show CDR1 as MNHNS and CDR2 as SASEGT. A note on this clone: Its antigen remains unidentified.

Sequences were derived from peripheral blood, sampled 28 days after the second AZD1222 dose. The chain carries TRBV6-1 and TRBJ1-1; D gene ambiguous. The clonotype comes from an adult who received the AZD1222 COVID-19 vaccine. The CDR3 here is CASSETTVSPKAFF. CDR3 DNA sequence: TGTGCCAGCAGTGAGACGACGGTCTCCCCTAAAGCTTTCTTT.